The 11 T cell receptor beta chains below were found in one sample sequenced in a study of CD8+ T cells in alopecia areata. cDNA reverse transcribed from extracted RNA served as the sequencing template. Clones were read by immunoSEQ multiplex PCR, and TCRdb kept only the in-frame ones, dropping some. The sample lists roughly 190,000 clones; more than 55% were seen once. Treatment specified: oral pan-JAK inhibitor, 5-10 mg twice daily. The specimen comprised CD4+ T cells sorted from blood, sampled at week 4, from a patient treated with tofacitinib. All receptors derive from a human donor with alopecia areata.

V usage is TRBV29-1 and J usage is TRBJ2-7; no clear D. The germline CDR1 and CDR2 sequences are SQVTM and ANQGSEA. CDR3 length equals 12 residues. Trimming removed 4 bases at V and 3 bases at J, with 10 bases between. The CDR3 here is CSVGRSIYEQYF. CDR3 in DNA: TGCAGCGTTGGTAGGTCGATCTACGAGCAGTACTTC.

The CDR3 spells CAWSVPAARGSPLHF. DNA of the CDR3: TGTGCCTGGAGTGTGCCGGCAGCGAGGGGTTCACCCCTCCACTTT. The chain couples TRBV30 to TRBJ1-6; a possible D gene is TRBD1 (5 bases). Germline V gives CDR1 GTSNPN, CDR2 SVGIG (reference sequence). V lost 0 bases and J 9 bases, leaving 15 bases between the germline ends. The CDR3 sequence is 15 residues long. Full variable domain (missing parts from reference TRBV30 and TRBJ1-6): SQTIHQWPATLVQPVGSPLSLECTVEGTSNPNLYWYRQAAGRGLQLLFYSVGIGQISSEVPQNLSASRPQDRQFILSSKKLLLSDSGFYLCAWSVPAARGSPLHFGNGTRLTVT.

This clone appeared a single time. The chain is built from TRBV28 and TRBJ1-2, with D unclear. The CDR3 extends over 11 amino acids. Trimming stripped 11 bases from V and 4 bases from J, with 11 bases between. Germline CDR1 and CDR2: MDHEN and SYDVKM. CDR3 DNA: TGTGCCGCGGGGAGGGCCTATGGCTACACCTTC. Translated, it gives CAAGRAYGYTF.

This chain connects TRBV19 to TRBJ1-5; D perhaps matches TRBD1 (6 bases). Germline V CDR1 and CDR2: LNHDA, SQIVND (reference sequence). This CDR3 contains 14 residues. Trimming shortened V by 3 bases and J by 6 bases, and 12 bases separated the two germline ends. The CDR3 loop is CASSIWGGAQPQHF. CDR3 bases: TGTGCCAGTAGTATCTGGGGGGGGGCTCAGCCCCAGCATTTT.

The chain recombines TRBV18 with TRBJ1-1, with TRBD1 matching 10 bases. CDR3 length: 16 amino acids. Germline CDR1 is KGHSH and CDR2 is LQKENI. V was clipped by 3 bases and J by 4 bases; unmatched bases: 8. The CDR3 region has the DNA TGTGCCAGCTCACCCAGAGGGACAGGGGATTTCACTGAAGCTTTCTTT. As protein: CASSPRGTGDFTEAFF. Combining the CDR3 with reference TRBV18 and TRBJ1-1 gives the whole variable domain NAGVMQNPRHLVRRRGQEARLRCSPMKGHSHVYWYRQLPEEGLKFMVYLQKENIIDESGMPKERFSAEFPKEGPSILRIQQVVRGDSAAYFCASSPRGTGDFTEAFFGQGTRLTVV.

The rearrangement joins TRBV6-1 to TRBJ1-4; D is uncertain. The V gene lost 3 bases and the J gene lost 8 bases, with 10 bases spanning the gap. The CDR3 is 13 residues long. Germline assignment: CDR1 MNHNS and CDR2 SASEGT. The CDR3: CASSERGYEKLFF. DNA of the CDR3: TGTGCCAGCAGTGAGCGGGGTTACGAAAAACTGTTTTTT.

The chain links TRBV29-1 to TRBJ1-1; 11 bases line up with TRBD1. The CDR3 sequence is 13 residues long. In germline, CDR1 is SQVTM, CDR2 ANQGSEA. The junction had 7 bases not matched to a gene; V was cut back by 3 bases and J by 10 bases. The CDR3 DNA reads TGCAGCGTTGAGGGACAGGGGGTAATTGGAGCTTTCTTT. It specifies CSVEGQGVIGAFF.

The gene calls are TRBV7-2 and TRBJ2-5; possibly TRBD1 for D (7 bases). The CDR3 sequence is 15 residues long. The V end lost 5 bases, the J end lost 7 bases, and 20 bases lay between the germline ends. Germline CDR1 is SGHTA and CDR2 is FQGNSA. The CDR3 reads CASSLGQGGVGTQYF. The DNA for the CDR3 is TGTGCCAGCAGCCTCGGCCAGGGGGGAGTGGGGACCCAGTACTTC.

The V gene is TRBV29-1, the J gene TRBJ1-3; D is unclear. V was trimmed by 7 bases and J by 0 bases, leaving 16 bases between them. Germline V gives CDR1 SQVTM, CDR2 ANQGSEA. The length of the CDR3 is 15 residues. CDR3: CSATMGFYSGNTIYF. CDR3 nucleotides: TGCAGCGCCACGATGGGCTTTTACTCTGGAAACACCATATATTTT.

The rearrangement links TRBV7-9 to TRBJ2-7, with TRBD1 identical over 9 bases. Looked up from germline, CDR1 is SEHNR and CDR2 is FQNEAQ (reference sequence). The CDR3 extends over 11 amino acids. With 5 bases clipped from V and 13 bases from J, the junction kept 6 bases outside the gene matches. CDR3 residues: CASSLGQGNYF. The CDR3 DNA reads as TGTGCCAGCAGCCTCGGACAGGGGAACTACTTC.

The genes are TRBV2 and TRBJ2-7, with D tentatively TRBD1 (5 bases). The CDR3 has 13 amino acids. V dropped 9 bases and J dropped 0 bases, with 12 bases sitting between them. Per germline, CDR1 SNHLY and CDR2 FYNNEI. This CDR3 is CARQITGSYEQYF. In DNA, the CDR3 is TGTGCCAGACAAATTACAGGCTCCTACGAGCAGTACTTC. Full variable domain (remainder filled in from reference TRBV2 and TRBJ2-7): EPEVTQTPSHQVTQMGQEVILRCVPISNHLYFYWYRQILGQKVEFLVSFYNNEISEKSEIFDDQFSVERPDGSNFTLKIRSTKLEDSAMYFCARQITGSYEQYFGPGTRLTVT.